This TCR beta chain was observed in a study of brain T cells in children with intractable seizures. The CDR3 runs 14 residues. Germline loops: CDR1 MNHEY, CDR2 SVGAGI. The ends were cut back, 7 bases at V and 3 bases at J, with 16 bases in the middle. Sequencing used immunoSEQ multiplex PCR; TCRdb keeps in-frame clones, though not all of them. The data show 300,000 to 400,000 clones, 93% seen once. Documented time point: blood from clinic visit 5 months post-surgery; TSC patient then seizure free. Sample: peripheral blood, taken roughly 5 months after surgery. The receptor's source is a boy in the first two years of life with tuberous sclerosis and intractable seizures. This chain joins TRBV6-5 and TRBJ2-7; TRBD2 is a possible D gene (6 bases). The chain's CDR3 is CASIRGRGSYEQYF. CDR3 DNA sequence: TGTGCCAGCATCCGGGGACGGGGGAGCTACGAGCAGTACTTC.